These T cell receptor beta chains were read from a single sample in a study of HIV-infected children after antiretroviral therapy interruption. TCRdb re-called the 3' RACE reads with MiXCR, one entry per CDR3 protein. Of some 16,000 distinct CDR3 sequences listed, more than 3% are singletons. Here the sequenced sample was CD45RA+ CD4+ T cells from PBMCs, taken from a donor given antiretroviral therapy, either interrupted or continuous. These receptors all stem from a child under 18 with HIV. The CDR3 runs from the conserved cysteine through the conserved F or W. A D gene is named only where the DNA matches it firmly. Size is omitted from some rows. Given values are once, few, many or a class for expanded clones.

TRBJ2-5	many	TRBV18	NA	CASSPGSQETQYF	TGTGCCAGCTCACCAGGTTCCCAAGAGACCCAGTACTTC
TRBJ2-7	many	TRBV5-1	NA	CASSLPDSSYEQYF	TGCGCCAGCAGCTTACCCGACAGCTCCTACGAGCAGTACTTC
TRBJ2-3	many	TRBV6-1	NA	CASSEVGRSTDTQYF	TGTGCCAGCAGTGAAGTAGGACGTAGCACAGATACGCAGTATTTT
TRBJ2-3	many	TRBV20-1	TRBD2	CSARQAGRTDTQYF	TGCAGTGCTAGGCAAGCGGGGCGCACAGATACGCAGTATTTT
TRBJ2-7	many	TRBV7-2	TRBD2	CASSLDRGVGYEQYF	TGTGCCAGCAGCTTAGATCGGGGGGTGGGCTACGAGCAGTACTTC
TRBJ2-5	many	TRBV20-1	NA	CSGSPGRMETQYF	TGCAGTGGGTCGCCGGGAAGGATGGAGACCCAGTACTTC
TRBJ2-7	many	TRBV7-2	TRBD2	CASRRTSGGGYEQYF	TGTGCCAGCAGAAGGACTAGCGGGGGTGGATACGAGCAGTACTTC
TRBJ2-3	many	TRBV28	TRBD2	CASSPLGLAGTDTQYF	TGTGCCAGCAGTCCTCTGGGACTAGCGGGGACAGATACGCAGTATTTT
TRBJ1-5	many	TRBV5-1	NA	CASSFPSNQPQHF	TGCGCCAGCAGCTTCCCTTCTAATCAGCCCCAGCATTTT
TRBJ1-2	many	TRBV7-8	NA	CASSQEFYGYTF	TGTGCCAGCAGTCAAGAATTCTATGGCTACACCTTC
TRBJ1-2	medium-sized	TRBV7-9	NA	CASSPGGMALYGYTF	TGTGCCAGCAGCCCGGGGGGAATGGCGCTCTATGGCTACACCTTC
TRBJ2-2	few	TRBV4-2	TRBD2	CASSHHREAGGRGTGELFF	TGTGCCAGCAGCCACCACCGGGAGGCGGGGGGGCGTGGTACCGGGGAGCTGTTTTTT
TRBJ2-7	medium-sized	TRBV7-2	NA	CASSLAQEQYF	TGTGCCAGCAGCTTAGCCCAGGAGCAGTACTTC
TRBJ2-1	medium-sized	TRBV23-1	NA	CASSQGNEQFF	TGCGCCAGCAGTCAAGGAAATGAGCAGTTCTTC
TRBJ2-5	large	TRBV4-1	NA	CASSQDGRTQYF	TGCGCCAGCAGCCAAGATGGGAGGACCCAGTACTTC
TRBJ2-7	many	TRBV7-2	TRBD1	CASIGQGFYEQYF	TGTGCCAGCATTGGACAGGGATTCTACGAGCAGTACTTC
TRBJ2-7	medium-sized	TRBV2	NA	CATSFSSYEQYF	TGTGCCACGTCATTTAGCTCCTACGAGCAGTACTTC
TRBJ1-2	medium-sized	TRBV12-3/TRBV12-4	NA	CASSLGERGYTF	TGTGCCAGCAGTTTGGGGGAACGTGGCTACACCTTC
TRBJ1-4	many	TRBV6-5	TRBD1	CASSYSGTGNEKLFF	TGTGCCAGCAGTTACTCCGGGACAGGGAATGAAAAACTGTTTTTT
TRBJ2-3	few	TRBV14	NA	CASSRVLSTDTQYF	TGTGCCAGCAGCCGAGTACTAAGCACAGATACGCAGTATTTT
TRBJ1-1	medium-sized	TRBV25-1	TRBD1	CASRQGVATEAFF	TGTGCCAGCAGACAGGGGGTCGCCACTGAAGCTTTCTTT
TRBJ1-2	NA	TRBV20-1	TRBD1	CSAEPEQGAYGYTF	TGCAGTGCGGAACCGGAACAGGGGGCGTATGGCTACACCTTC
TRBJ2-1	many	TRBV13	TRBD2	CASARGLALAGVQFF	TGTGCCAGCGCCCGTGGCCTCGCACTAGCGGGGGTGCAGTTCTTC
TRBJ1-1	many	TRBV10-1	TRBD1	CANRMKTGSPNTEAFF	TGCGCCAACAGGATGAAGACAGGGAGTCCGAACACTGAAGCTTTCTTT
TRBJ2-1	many	TRBV29-1	NA	CSVEDALPYNEQFF	TGCAGCGTCGAGGATGCCCTCCCCTACAATGAGCAGTTCTTC
TRBJ2-1	medium-sized	TRBV19	NA	CASSIIGEQFF	TGTGCCAGTAGTATAATAGGGGAGCAGTTCTTC
TRBJ1-1	NA	TRBV13	NA	CASSYGGLNTEAFF	TGTGCCAGCAGCTACGGGGGCTTGAACACTGAAGCTTTCTTT
TRBJ1-2	many	TRBV30	NA	CAWSLPGVNSDYTF	TGTGCCTGGAGTCTACCAGGGGTAAACTCCGACTACACCTTC
TRBJ2-5	many	TRBV20-1	TRBD2	CSASGAGGPGETQYF	TGCAGTGCCTCAGGAGCGGGAGGGCCGGGAGAGACCCAGTACTTC
TRBJ1-1	many	TRBV20-1	NA	CSARDRSGTEAFF	TGCAGTGCTAGAGACAGGTCTGGCACTGAAGCTTTCTTT